The entry below describes one T cell receptor beta chain. What it recognizes is unknown. The data were taken from a study of T cell responses to AZD1222 COVID-19 vaccine. Study-wide points: Only after the peak T cell response were repertoires sampled. Targets within unmutated variant regions were reportedly found for nearly half of spike-specific TCRs. The donor cohort was predominantly white British with a female majority, and clonal diversity may have been underestimated. Only a handful of AZD1222 recipients, several in all, had baseline seropositivity.

The data were produced by immunoSEQ multiplex PCR, yet TCRdb's version contains in-frame clones alone and is incomplete. The sample contains approximately 88,000 clones, under 95% of which appear only once. This TCR was sampled from an adult in good health. Sequencing used peripheral blood, obtained on day 0 of AZD1222 vaccination.

CDR3 nucleotide sequence: TGTGCCAGCAGTTTACGGACTAGCGGGAGGGCTACACCCTACGAGCAGTACTTC. Amino acids: CASSLRTSGRATPYEQYF. This chain connects TRBV27 to TRBJ2-7; 15 bases match TRBD2. The CDR3 covers 18 residues. CDR1 MNHEY and CDR2 SMNVEV come from the germline V gene (reference sequence). J was trimmed by 2 bases and V by 2 bases; bases with no gene match: 7.